The 15 T cell receptor beta chains in this list originate from one sample, sequenced in a study of shared clonotypes between healthy human individuals. Here immunoSEQ multiplex PCR was the method, and the copy in TCRdb shows in-frame clones only, minus some. The sample contains about 2 million clones, 95% of which appear only once. Sequenced material: naive CD4+ T cells sorted from blood. Specified subset: CD45RA+ positively selected. These TCRs come from a man younger than 35 in good health.

This clone was recorded once. The same CDR3 arises from other DNA sequences in this sample as well. The genes are TRBV28 and TRBJ1-3; D unresolved. CDR1 is MDHEN, CDR2 SYDVKM, per germline. The CDR3 is 12 amino acids. V was pared by 0 bases and J by 4 bases, with 1 base between. CDR3 sequence (DNA): TGTGCCAGCAGTTTATGGGGAAACACCATATATTTT. Encoded protein: CASSLWGNTIYF.

CDR3: CASSQEGGITSTDTQYF. Written as DNA, the CDR3 is TGCGCCAGCAGCCAAGAGGGGGGGATAACTAGCACAGATACGCAGTATTTT. J is TRBJ2-3 and V is TRBV4-1; 7 nucleotides align to TRBD2. The CDR3 covers 17 residues. Germline loops: CDR1 MGHRA, CDR2 YSYEKL. With V trimmed by 0 bases and J by 0 bases, 6 bases remained unmatched.

The rearrangement links TRBV7-2 to TRBJ2-1; D perhaps matches TRBD2 (6 bases). Per the germline V gene, CDR1 is SGHTA and CDR2 is FQGNSA. The CDR3 is 15 residues long. V was cut by 6 bases and J by 3 bases, with 15 bases left in between. CDR3 residues: CASRITGLGYNEQFF. CDR3 DNA: TGTGCCAGCAGAATCACGGGACTGGGCTACAATGAGCAGTTCTTC.

The chain couples TRBV28 to TRBJ1-6, with 7 bases that match TRBD1. Trimming took 11 bases from V and 8 from J; bases not matched to a gene: 9. In germline, CDR1 is MDHEN, CDR2 SYDVKM. The CDR3 consists of 13 residues. The chain's CDR3 is CALGGTAYSPLHF. The DNA for the CDR3 is TGTGCCTTAGGGGGGACAGCCTATTCACCCCTCCACTTT.

The chain joins TRBV6-5 to TRBJ1-1, with 7 bases matching TRBD1. The CDR3 length is 13 residues. Per the germline V gene, CDR1 is MNHEY and CDR2 is SVGAGI. Losses at the gene ends were 6 bases for V and 4 bases for J; bases not matched to a gene: 5. The CDR3 bases are TGTGCCAGCAGGAACAGGGGAAGCACTGAAGCTTTCTTT. Amino acids: CASRNRGSTEAFF.

V gene TRBV2 combines with J gene TRBJ1-6, with a possible D match to TRBD1 (5 bases). The CDR3 totals 16 residues. Looked up from germline, CDR1 is SNHLY and CDR2 is FYNNEI. The V gene lost 6 bases and the J gene lost 2 bases, with 14 bases spanning the gap. The CDR3 protein is CASSVLDSPYNSPLHF. The CDR3 DNA reads TGTGCCAGCAGCGTTCTAGACAGCCCCTATAATTCACCCCTCCACTTT.

With respect to this clone: Other DNA sequences within the sample encode an identical CDR3. The V gene is TRBV30, the J gene TRBJ1-2, with D perhaps matching TRBD1 (6 bases). CDR3 length: 14 amino acids. Trimming stripped 2 bases from V and 2 bases from J, with 12 bases between. Germline loops: CDR1 GTSNPN, CDR2 SVGIG (reference sequence). CDR3 region: CAWSSQGSNYGYTF. CDR3 bases: TGTGCCTGGAGTTCACAGGGTTCAAACTATGGCTACACCTTC.

V is TRBV9 and J is TRBJ2-5, with D possibly TRBD1 on 5 matching bases. The CDR3 extends over 16 amino acids. From germline, CDR1 is SGDLS and CDR2 YYNGEE. V shed 4 bases and J shed 1 base, with 17 bases lying between them. The CDR3 is CASSPGAGKGQETQYF. In nucleotides, the CDR3 is TGTGCCAGCAGCCCCGGTGCAGGGAAGGGCCAAGAGACCCAGTACTTC. Together with reference TRBV9 and TRBJ2-5, the CDR3 gives the full variable domain: DSGVTQTPKHLITATGQRVTLRCSPRSGDLSVYWYQQSLDQGLQFLIQYYNGEERAKGNILERFSAQQFPDLHSELNLSSLELGDSALYFCASSPGAGKGQETQYFGPGTRLLVL.

The chain couples TRBV10-1 to TRBJ1-6, with a tentative D call TRBD1 (5 bases). V shed 4 bases and J shed 0 bases, with 10 bases lying between them. The germline gives CDR1 WNHNN, CDR2 SYGVQD (reference sequence). This CDR3 comprises 16 residues. The CDR3 DNA sequence: TGCGCCAGCAGTGGACGGGGCAGCTCCTATAATTCACCCCTCCACTTT. It translates to CASSGRGSSYNSPLHF.

The chain has TRBV7-9 and TRBJ2-1, with TRBD1 as a possible D gene (5 bases). CDR3 size: 13 residues. V gave up 3 bases and J gave up 3 bases, with 6 bases separating them. Germline assignment: CDR1 SEHNR and CDR2 FQNEAQ (reference sequence). The chain's CDR3 is CASSFDSYNEQFF. As DNA, the CDR3 is TGTGCCAGCAGCTTTGACAGCTACAATGAGCAGTTCTTC.

The chain couples TRBV19 to TRBJ1-6; 7 nucleotides line up with TRBD1. V gave up 5 bases and J gave up 9 bases; unmatched junction bases: 10. The CDR3 loop spans 15 amino acids. Germline assignment: CDR1 LNHDA and CDR2 SQIVND (reference sequence). The DNA for the CDR3 is TGTGCCAGTAGTCTCACGACAGGGATGGGTTCACCCCTCCACTTT. The encoded protein is CASSLTTGMGSPLHF.

The chain employs TRBV6-1 and TRBJ2-1; TRBD1 aligns across 9 bases. The V and J ends lost 4 bases and 3 bases, in that order; junction bases with no gene match: 7. Germline loops: CDR1 MNHNS, CDR2 SASEGT. CDR3 length: 16 residues. CDR3 sequence (DNA): TGTGCCAGCAGTGGCTCTCCGGGACAGGGCTACAATGAGCAGTTCTTC. It specifies CASSGSPGQGYNEQFF.

This clone was detected once. This rearrangement joins TRBV5-1 to TRBJ1-2, with TRBD1 as a possible D gene (5 bases). The V end was cut by 0 bases, the J end by 4 bases, with 13 bases between. Germline CDR1 SGHRS, CDR2 YFSETQ. The CDR3 totals 15 residues. CDR3 protein: CASSLGGATAYGYTF. CDR3 sequence (DNA): TGCGCCAGCAGCTTGGGAGGGGCGACGGCCTATGGCTACACCTTC.

About this clone: This clone may be a read error of a much larger clone one base away. The sample holds other DNA sequences that translate to the same CDR3. The J gene is TRBJ2-7, the V gene TRBV7-2; 7 positions match TRBD1. CDR3 length equals 14 residues. Germline lookup yields CDR1 SGHTA and CDR2 FQGNSA. V shed 3 bases and J 1 base; nucleotides not matched to a gene: 3. The CDR3 nucleotides read TGTGCCAGCAGCTTCCGGGACAGATCCTACGAGCAGTACTTC. Protein product: CASSFRDRSYEQYF.

The rearrangement uses TRBV6-5 and TRBJ2-7; D is perhaps TRBD1 (5 bases). V shed 6 bases and J shed 4 bases, with 19 bases lying between them. From germline, CDR1 is MNHEY and CDR2 SVGAGI. The CDR3 runs 15 residues. CDR3 in amino acids: CASSDWLGPEYEQYF. As DNA, the CDR3 is TGTGCCAGCAGCGACTGGCTGGGGCCGGAATACGAGCAGTACTTC.